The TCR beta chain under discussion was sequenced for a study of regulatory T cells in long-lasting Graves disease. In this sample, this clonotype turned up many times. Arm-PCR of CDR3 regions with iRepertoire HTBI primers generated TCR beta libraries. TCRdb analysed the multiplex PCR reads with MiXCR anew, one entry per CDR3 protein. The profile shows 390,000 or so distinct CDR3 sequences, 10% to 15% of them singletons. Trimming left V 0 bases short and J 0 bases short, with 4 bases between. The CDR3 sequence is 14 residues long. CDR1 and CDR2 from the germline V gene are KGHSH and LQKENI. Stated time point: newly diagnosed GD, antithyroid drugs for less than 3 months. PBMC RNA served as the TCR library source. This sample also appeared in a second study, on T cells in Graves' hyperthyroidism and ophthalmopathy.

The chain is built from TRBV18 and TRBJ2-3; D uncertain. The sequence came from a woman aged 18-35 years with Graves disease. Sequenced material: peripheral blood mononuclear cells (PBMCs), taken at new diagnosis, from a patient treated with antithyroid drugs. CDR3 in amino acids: CASSPPSSTDTQYF. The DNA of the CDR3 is TGTGCCAGCTCACCACCGTCTAGCACAGATACGCAGTATTTT.